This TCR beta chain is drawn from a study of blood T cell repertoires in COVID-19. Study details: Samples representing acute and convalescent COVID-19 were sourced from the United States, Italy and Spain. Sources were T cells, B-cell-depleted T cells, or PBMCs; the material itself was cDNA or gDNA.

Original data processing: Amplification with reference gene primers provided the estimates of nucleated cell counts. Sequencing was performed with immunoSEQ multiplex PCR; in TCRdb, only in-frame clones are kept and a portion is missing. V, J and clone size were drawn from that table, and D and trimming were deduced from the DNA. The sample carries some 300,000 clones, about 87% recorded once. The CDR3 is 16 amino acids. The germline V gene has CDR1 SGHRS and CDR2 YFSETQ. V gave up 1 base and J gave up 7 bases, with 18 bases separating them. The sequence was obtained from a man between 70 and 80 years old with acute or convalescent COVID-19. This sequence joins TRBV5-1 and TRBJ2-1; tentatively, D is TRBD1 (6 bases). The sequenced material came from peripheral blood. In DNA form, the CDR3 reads TGCGCCAGCAGCTTGCGTACAGGGCCCGGCACGAATGAGCAGTTCTTC. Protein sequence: CASSLRTGPGTNEQFF. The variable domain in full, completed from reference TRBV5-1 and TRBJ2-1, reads KAGVTQTPRYLIKTRGQQVTLSCSPISGHRSVSWYQQTPGQGLQFLFEYFSETQRNKGNFPGRFSGRQFSNSRSEMNVSTLELGDSALYLCASSLRTGPGTNEQFFGPGTRLTVL.